One sample yielded the 21 T cell receptor beta chains listed below, sequenced in a study of early T cells in non-severe SARS-CoV-2 infection. One entry per CDR3 protein results from TCRdb running MiXCR on the 5' RACE reads. The sample lists around 70,000 distinct CDR3 sequences, 12% seen once, with more than 1.5% in the top ten. Sample: whole blood. These receptors were collected from an adult who was a healthcare worker with PCR-confirmed SARS-CoV-2 infection or an uninfected control (not recorded which).

On this clonotype: A much larger clone differs from this one at a single base, so this may be a read error. The chain links TRBV6-5 to TRBJ2-5; 8 bases line up with TRBD1. The CDR3 extends over 13 amino acids. Germline assignment: CDR1 MNHEY and CDR2 SVGAGI. The trim removed 10 bases at V and 5 bases at J, leaving 9 bases unmatched. The CDR3 is CATRKTGAETQYF. CDR3 nucleotide sequence: TGTGCCACCCGAAAGACAGGGGCCGAGACCCAGTACTTC.

The sample holds many counts of this clonotype. The chain employs TRBV2 and TRBJ2-5, with D unclear. The CDR3 extends over 12 amino acids. The germline gives CDR1 SNHLY, CDR2 FYNNEI. Trimming pared 8 bases from V and 5 bases from J, leaving 12 bases between. CDR3 sequence (DNA): TGTGCCAGCTCCCGAACACCGGAGACCCAGTACTTC. This sequence encodes CASSRTPETQYF.

This clonotype appeared a few times. The chain recombines TRBV7-9 with TRBJ1-1; D gene ambiguous. In germline, CDR1 is SEHNR, CDR2 FQNEAQ (reference sequence). The CDR3 has 15 amino acids. V lost 4 bases and J 7 bases, leaving 19 bases between the germline ends. Written as DNA, the CDR3 is TGTGCCAGCAGCTCGGGAGGGCAGAGAAAAGGTGAAGCTTTCTTT. Translation gives CASSSGGQRKGEAFF.

This clonotype has more than one count but fewer than ten. The gene calls are TRBV6-7 and TRBJ2-7; D tentatively fits TRBD1 or TRBD2 (5 bases each). TRBV6-7 is assigned to the ORF class and has an uncertain function. V was cut by 9 bases and J by 7 bases, with 22 bases left in between. The CDR3 is made up of 14 amino acids. In nucleotides, the CDR3 is TGTGCCAGACGAAGGGACCATAGCCCCCGGGAGCAGTACTTC. This translates into CARRRDHSPREQYF.

The rearrangement joins TRBV19 to TRBJ1-5, with D perhaps TRBD1 (6 bases). Looked up from germline, CDR1 is LNHDA and CDR2 is SQIVND (reference sequence). CDR3 length: 14 residues. Trimming took 4 bases from V and 5 from J, leaving 12 bases between them. The CDR3 nucleotides are TGTGCCAGTAGTACCCCAGGGGACTATCAGCCCCAGCATTTT. Translating it yields CASSTPGDYQPQHF.

The chain employs TRBV2 and TRBJ2-7; D remains ambiguous. The CDR3 runs 12 residues. Per germline, CDR1 SNHLY and CDR2 FYNNEI. The V and J ends lost 4 bases and 0 bases respectively, with 4 bases between them. The CDR3 sequence: CASSASSYEQYF. In nucleotides, the CDR3 is TGTGCCAGCAGTGCGTCCTCCTACGAGCAGTACTTC.

The chain uses TRBV2 and TRBJ2-1, with D maybe TRBD2 (6 bases). The CDR3 is 11 residues long. The ends were cut back, 8 bases at V and 5 bases at J, with 7 bases in the middle. The germline gives CDR1 SNHLY, CDR2 FYNNEI. CDR3 sequence (DNA): TGTGCCAGCCGGAGGGACAATGAGCAGTTCTTC. As protein: CASRRDNEQFF.

The sample holds a few counts of this clonotype. The chain carries TRBV7-8 and TRBJ2-1; TRBD2 matches 8 bases. Looked up from germline, CDR1 is SGHVS and CDR2 is FQNEAQ. V gave up 1 base and J gave up 7 bases; unmatched junction bases: 9. This CDR3 comprises 16 residues. Here the CDR3 reads CASSLGPGGGPNEQFF. The CDR3 coding sequence is TGTGCCAGCAGCTTAGGACCGGGAGGGGGTCCGAATGAGCAGTTCTTC.

This clonotype was seen a few times. The rearrangement links TRBV7-9 to TRBJ2-7; perhaps TRBD1 as D (6 bases). CDR3 length: 15 residues. Trimming took off 4 bases at V and 4 bases at J, with 17 bases between the two ends. Looked up from germline, CDR1 is SEHNR and CDR2 is FQNEAQ (reference sequence). The CDR3 DNA reads TGTGCCAGCAGCTCATCCACAGGGCGTGTATACGAGCAGTACTTC. Its translation is CASSSSTGRVYEQYF.

The table lists this clonotype with a few counts. This chain links TRBV20-1 with TRBJ2-7; D is unclear. The germline V gene has CDR1 DFQATT and CDR2 SNEGSKA (reference sequence). This CDR3 region has 12 residues. V was shortened by 1 base and J by 6 bases, with 10 bases between the two germline ends. This CDR3 is CSARGAVREQYF. For the CDR3, the DNA is TGCAGTGCTAGAGGCGCGGTCCGCGAGCAGTACTTC.

This clonotype occurred a few times. CDR3 DNA: TGTGCCAGCAGTTCGACCGGAAGGCAGGAGCAGTACTTC. Its protein product is CASSSTGRQEQYF. The chain uses TRBV12-3 or TRBV12-4 and TRBJ2-7; D remains ambiguous. V was cut by 4 bases and J by 7 bases, with 14 bases left in between. The CDR3 is 13 residues long.

The sample holds many counts of this clonotype. The chain links TRBV5-1 to TRBJ1-1; D gene unclear. V lost 5 bases and J 6 bases, leaving 17 bases between the germline ends. Germline V lookup: CDR1 SGHRS, CDR2 YFSETQ. This CDR3 has 14 residues. Here the CDR3 DNA reads TGCGCCAGCAGGGCGTCGCGGGCCCCGCCTGAAGCTTTCTTT. Translating gives CASRASRAPPEAFF.

This clonotype was seen only a few times. The chain recombines TRBV5-8 with TRBJ1-5; D is unresolved. V lost 2 bases and J lost 3, with 12 bases in between. Germline values: CDR1 SGHTS, CDR2 YDEGEE. CDR3 size: 15 residues. The CDR3 here is CASSFIGSSNQPQHF. The CDR3 DNA reads as TGTGCCAGCAGCTTTATCGGGAGCTCCAATCAGCCCCAGCATTTT.

The sample holds many counts of this clonotype. J is TRBJ1-6 and V is TRBV13; weak D call: TRBD1 (5 bases). CDR1 is PRHDT and CDR2 is FYEKMQ in the germline V gene (reference sequence). The CDR3 sequence is 14 residues long. Trimming left V 5 bases short and J 13 bases short, with 18 bases between. Written as DNA, the CDR3 is TGTGCCAGCAGCATCTACGGGACGGCGATGCCCCTCCACTTT. Translating it yields CASSIYGTAMPLHF.

This clonotype was recorded a few times. The chain joins TRBV5-1 to TRBJ2-7; D is undetermined. The CDR3 consists of 15 residues. Trimming removed 5 bases from V and 7 bases from J, with 22 bases in between. Germline CDR1 is SGHRS and CDR2 is YFSETQ. The CDR3 is CASRYNSPGRGEQYF. The CDR3 bases are TGCGCCAGCAGATACAACTCCCCCGGTCGAGGAGAGCAGTACTTC.

This clonotype was detected many times. The rearrangement joins TRBV6-2 or TRBV6-3 to TRBJ2-3, with TRBD2 identical over 10 bases. The CDR3 spans 14 residues. Germline CDR1 MNHEY, CDR2 SVGEGT. V lost 6 bases, J lost 3 bases, and 3 bases stayed unmatched. For the CDR3, the DNA is TGTGCCAGCAGGGGTAGCGGGGGGACAGATACGCAGTATTTT. The encoded protein is CASRGSGGTDTQYF.

To note about this clonotype: A junction boundary mismatches the germline segment, possibly from a read error. The J gene is TRBJ1-6, the V gene TRBV6-2 or TRBV6-3; 7 bases line up with TRBD1. Per germline, CDR1 MNHEY and CDR2 SVGEGT. The length of the CDR3 is 15 residues. CDR3 DNA sequence: TGTGCCAGCAGCTACTCGGGACAGATAAATTCATCCCTCCACTTT. Translated: CASSYSGQINSSLHF.

This clonotype was observed a few times. The chain combines TRBV7-8 with TRBJ1-1; D is unclear. Per germline, CDR1 SGHVS and CDR2 FQNEAQ. The CDR3 loop spans 14 amino acids. The germline V and J ends were trimmed by 5 bases and 2 bases, with 12 bases remaining between them. This CDR3 reads CASSPRTFNTEAFF. The CDR3 DNA is TGTGCCAGCAGCCCCCGGACTTTTAACACTGAAGCTTTCTTT.

This clonotype showed up just a few times. The chain couples TRBV2 to TRBJ2-7; D call uncertain. CDR3 length: 10 amino acids. Germline V lookup: CDR1 SNHLY, CDR2 FYNNEI. The ends were cut back, 2 bases at V and 7 bases at J, with 3 bases in the middle. CDR3: CASSEQEQYF. The CDR3 DNA reads TGTGCCAGCAGTGAACAGGAGCAGTACTTC.

The V call is TRBV30, the J call TRBJ1-4; no clear D. Between the trimmed V and J ends, which lost 3 bases and 3 bases, there was a span of 8 bases. The CDR3 loop spans 13 amino acids. Per the germline V gene, CDR1 is GTSNPN and CDR2 is SVGIG (reference sequence). In DNA form, the CDR3 reads TGTGCCTGGAGGACTTCGGCTAATGAAAAACTGTTTTTT. Its translation is CAWRTSANEKLFF.

This clonotype has a count of ten or more. The CDR3 DNA is TGTGCCAGCAGTCTACTAGACAATGAGCAGTTCTTC. Translating it yields CASSLLDNEQFF. The chain combines TRBV2 with TRBJ2-1, with a tentative D call TRBD2 (5 bases). Between the trimmed V and J ends, which lost 5 bases and 5 bases, there was a span of 7 bases. Germline assignment: CDR1 SNHLY and CDR2 FYNNEI. The CDR3 loop spans 12 amino acids.